These 21 T cell receptor beta chains share one sample of origin, sequenced in a study of T cell repertoires in cytomegalovirus infection. TCRdb used MiXCR to reprocess the reads, holding one entry per CDR3 protein. In the table there are 110,000 or so distinct CDR3 sequences, under 35% of which are singletons. These receptors have no known antigen. Sequences were derived from CD8+ T cells from cultured PBMCs, sampled from culture after CMV antigen stimulation. These TCRs come from a human donor in good health (CMV status not recorded). Some clones in this sample may be carry-over from other donors' samples.

The V and J genes are TRBV7-2 and TRBJ1-2, with D hard to call. Germline V gene sequence: CDR1 SGHTA, CDR2 FQGNSA. The CDR3 extends over 14 amino acids. The ends were cut back, 5 bases at V and 4 bases at J, with 14 bases in the middle. The CDR3 loop is CASSETHGAYGYTF. CDR3 nucleotides: TGTGCCAGCAGCGAAACCCACGGAGCCTATGGCTACACCTTC.

The rearrangement links TRBV7-6 to TRBJ2-2, with TRBD2 matching 7 bases. CDR1 is SGHVS and CDR2 is FNYEAQ in the germline V gene. Trimming took 1 base from V and 4 from J; bases not matched to a gene: 6. This CDR3 region has 16 residues. CDR3 region: CASSLVPGEGTGELFF. CDR3 sequence (DNA): TGTGCCAGCAGCTTAGTACCGGGGGAGGGCACCGGGGAGCTGTTTTTT.

This clonotype showed up just a few times. This chain joins TRBV7-9 and TRBJ2-1, with a weak D call TRBD1 (6 bases). The V end was cut by 2 bases, the J end by 7 bases, with 18 bases between. In germline, CDR1 is SEHNR, CDR2 FQNEAQ (reference sequence). The CDR3 length is 16 residues. The CDR3 DNA is TGTGCCAGCAGCTTATTCCCAGGGGATTTTAGGAATGAGCAGTTCTTC. Protein product: CASSLFPGDFRNEQFF.

The chain has TRBV6-2 or TRBV6-3 and TRBJ2-1; TRBD1 might be the D (5 bases). The CDR3 runs 16 residues. V shed 0 bases and J shed 4 bases, with 13 bases lying between them. Germline loops: CDR1 MNHEY, CDR2 SVGEGT. Here the CDR3 reads CASSYSSRQGYNEQFF. For the CDR3, the DNA is TGTGCCAGCAGTTACTCGAGTCGGCAGGGTTACAATGAGCAGTTCTTC.

This clonotype was detected ten times or more. The J gene is TRBJ1-1, the V gene TRBV2; D gene uncertain. V lost 9 bases, J lost 5 bases, and 16 bases lay in between. Germline V lookup: CDR1 SNHLY, CDR2 FYNNEI. The length of the CDR3 is 13 residues. The chain's CDR3 is CASTVKLGTEAFF. The CDR3 nucleotides read TGTGCCAGTACGGTTAAACTGGGAACTGAAGCTTTCTTT.

The V gene is TRBV6-2 or TRBV6-3, the J gene TRBJ1-1, with D possibly matching TRBD1 (5 bases). The CDR3 runs 14 residues. CDR1 is MNHEY and CDR2 is SVGEGT in the germline V gene. V lost 4 bases, J lost 1 base, and 10 bases lay in between. Here the CDR3 reads CASSSAGENTEAFF. CDR3 coding DNA: TGTGCCAGCAGTTCGGCGGGGGAGAACACTGAAGCTTTCTTT.

The V and J genes are TRBV29-1 and TRBJ2-7, with a possible D match to TRBD2 (7 bases). This CDR3 is built from 15 residues. The V gene's germline CDR1 is SQVTM and CDR2 ANQGSEA. Between the trimmed V and J ends, which lost 0 bases and 2 bases, there was a span of 14 bases. The CDR3 DNA reads as TGCAGCGTTGAAGATGGGGGGGGCAGAACCTACGAGCAGTACTTC. It is translated as CSVEDGGGRTYEQYF.

Relative to its sample, this clonotype is medium-sized (0.01 to 0.1%). CDR3 DNA sequence: TGTGCCAGCAGCTTAACTACAGCCACAGATACGCAGTATTTT. Encoded protein: CASSLTTATDTQYF. The genes are TRBV7-3 and TRBJ2-3; D is unresolved. The CDR3 spans 14 residues. Germline V lookup: CDR1 SGHTA, CDR2 FQGTGA. V lost 0 bases and J 2 bases, leaving 6 bases between the germline ends.

This clonotype was counted many times. J is TRBJ1-5 and V is TRBV7-9, with D perhaps matching TRBD1 (5 bases). Germline CDR1 is SEHNR and CDR2 is FQNEAQ (reference sequence). This CDR3 is 16 amino acids long. V lost 5 bases and J 7 bases, leaving 21 bases between the germline ends. The CDR3, as DNA: TGTGCCAGCAGCGCCTCGACAGAATATTTTCCCCAGCCCCAGCATTTT. It encodes CASSASTEYFPQPQHF.

The rearrangement uses TRBV24-1 and TRBJ2-2, with D tentatively TRBD1 (6 bases). The CDR3 has 19 amino acids. The ends were cut back, 5 bases at V and 0 bases at J, with 21 bases in the middle. CDR1 KGHDR and CDR2 SFDVKD come from the germline V gene. The CDR3 DNA sequence: TGTGCCACCAGTGTCCCGGACAGAGCGAACCCCGCGAACACCGGGGAGCTGTTTTTT. Translated, it gives CATSVPDRANPANTGELFF.

This clonotype was counted at least ten times. This sequence joins TRBV6-1 and TRBJ2-1; D assignment may be TRBD1 or TRBD2 (6 bases each). The CDR3 length is 16 residues. Germline V gives CDR1 MNHNS, CDR2 SASEGT. Trimming shortened V by 3 bases and J by 0 bases, and 12 bases separated the two germline ends. The CDR3: CASSDYGGSSYNEQFF. DNA of the CDR3: TGTGCCAGCAGTGATTACGGGGGCAGCTCCTACAATGAGCAGTTCTTC.

This clonotype was seen ten or more times. V is TRBV7-2 and J is TRBJ2-5; D uncertain. The CDR3 contains 14 residues. Trimming removed 1 base at V and 5 bases at J, with 11 bases between. Germline CDR1 SGHTA, CDR2 FQGNSA. The CDR3 spells CASSLGLGSETQYF. The CDR3 nucleotides are TGTGCCAGCAGCTTAGGCTTAGGGTCCGAGACCCAGTACTTC.

V is TRBV18 and J is TRBJ2-3; unclear D gene. This CDR3 is 14 amino acids long. CDR1 is KGHSH and CDR2 is LQKENI in the germline V gene. V lost 6 bases, J lost 4 bases, and 14 bases lay in between. CDR3: CASSLLALSDTQYF. The CDR3 DNA sequence: TGTGCCAGCTCCCTACTGGCACTGTCAGATACGCAGTATTTT. Filled out from reference TRBV18 and TRBJ2-3, the complete variable domain reads NAGVMQNPRHLVRRRGQEARLRCSPMKGHSHVYWYRQLPEEGLKFMVYLQKENIIDESGMPKERFSAEFPKEGPSILRIQQVVRGDSAAYFCASSLLALSDTQYFGPGTRLTVL.

This clonotype was seen a handful of times. The rearrangement joins TRBV6-2 or TRBV6-3 to TRBJ1-5, with D perhaps matching TRBD1 (5 bases). Germline V gene sequence: CDR1 MNHEY, CDR2 SVGEGT. V gave up 2 bases and J gave up 7 bases, with 12 bases separating them. The CDR3 is 14 amino acids. The CDR3 loop is CASSYGQGGQPQHF. The CDR3 DNA sequence: TGTGCCAGCAGTTACGGCCAGGGTGGGCAGCCCCAGCATTTT.

This clonotype was observed many times. The chain links TRBV7-2 to TRBJ1-1; possible D gene TRBD1, 5 bases. Trimming took 5 bases from V and 1 from J, leaving 14 bases between them. CDR1 and CDR2 from the germline V gene are SGHTA and FQGNSA. The CDR3 is made up of 15 amino acids. The CDR3 sequence is CASSIEVGGNTEAFF. The CDR3 nucleotides are TGTGCCAGCAGCATAGAGGTCGGGGGGAACACTGAAGCTTTCTTT.

This chain joins TRBV19 and TRBJ2-3, with 9 bases identical to TRBD2. J was trimmed by 4 bases and V by 11 bases; bases with no gene match: 7. The CDR3 loop spans 13 amino acids. CDR1 LNHDA and CDR2 SQIVND come from the germline V gene (reference sequence). The CDR3: CAADSGGADTQYF. The DNA for the CDR3 is TGTGCCGCAGATAGCGGGGGAGCAGATACGCAGTATTTT.

There are a few counts of this clonotype. The J gene is TRBJ1-1, the V gene TRBV9; 11 nucleotides align to TRBD1. The germline gives CDR1 SGDLS, CDR2 YYNGEE. The CDR3 totals 18 residues. The V gene end was trimmed by 4 bases and the J gene end by 5 bases; junction bases not matched to a gene: 16. The CDR3 spells CASSLEIGTGGGTTEAFF. In DNA, the CDR3 is TGTGCCAGCAGCCTAGAGATAGGGACAGGGGGAGGGACGACTGAAGCTTTCTTT.

This clonotype was seen a handful of times. This chain uses TRBV7-2 with TRBJ2-7; 7 bases match TRBD1. Germline values: CDR1 SGHTA, CDR2 FQGNSA. This CDR3 is built from 14 residues. V dropped 2 bases and J dropped 3; count of bases not matched to a gene: 4. CDR3 DNA sequence: TGTGCCAGCAGCTTAAGTAGACAGGGCTACGAGCAGTACTTC. Translation gives CASSLSRQGYEQYF.

This clonotype has just a few counts. Germline is not matched at one junction end, which may reflect a read error. The chain links TRBV12-3 or TRBV12-4 to TRBJ2-1; the D gene is possibly TRBD2 (6 bases). The CDR3 extends over 13 amino acids. CDR3 nucleotides: TGTGCCAGCAGATTAGGGACTTACAATGAGCAGTTCTTC. It encodes CASRLGTYNEQFF.

This clonotype was recorded only once. V usage is TRBV19 and J usage is TRBJ2-5, with 7 bases matching TRBD1. CDR3 size: 16 residues. Germline values: CDR1 LNHDA, CDR2 SQIVND (reference sequence). Germline trimming cut 4 bases from V and 2 bases from J; bases unmatched to any gene: 10. CDR3 DNA: TGTGCCAGTAGTACCCCCGGGGACAGCCGACAAGAGACCCAGTACTTC. It yields the protein CASSTPGDSRQETQYF. The full variable domain, completed using reference TRBV19 and TRBJ2-5, is DGGITQSPKYLFRKEGQNVTLSCEQNLNHDAMYWYRQDPGQGLRLIYYSQIVNDFQKGDIAEGYSVSREKKESFPLTVTSAQKNPTAFYLCASSTPGDSRQETQYFGPGTRLLVL.

This clonotype was detected a few times. The chain is built from TRBV4-1 and TRBJ2-1, with 7 bases aligning to TRBD1. Losses at the gene ends were 2 bases for V and 5 bases for J; bases not matched to a gene: 9. The length of the CDR3 is 16 residues. Germline V gene lookup returns CDR1 MGHRA and CDR2 YSYEKL. The CDR3 bases are TGCGCCAGCAGCCAACCTTACAGGGGAAAAAACAATGAGCAGTTCTTC. Encoded protein: CASSQPYRGKNNEQFF.